This T cell receptor (beta chain) was recorded in a study of Tregs in tolerant kidney transplant recipients. Regarding the study as a whole: The most relevant donor-specific Treg TCRbeta repertoire apparently came from expansion with activated donor B cells. Biological reproducibility was not directly addressed in this study. In tolerant patients, donor-specific Tregs outgrew total Tregs, suggesting antigen-driven expansion.

Germline-derived CDR1 and CDR2 are SGHRS and YFSETQ. V shed 2 bases and J shed 1 base, with 12 bases lying between them. The CDR3 length is 16 residues. A note on this clone: What it binds is not known.

The data were produced by immunoSEQ multiplex PCR, yet TCRdb's version contains in-frame clones alone and is incomplete. There are tens of thousands of clones in the sample; more than 85% occur only once, and 0.35% to 0.55% lies in the top ten. This sample comprised CD4+ T cells from blood, obtained before the transplant. The TCR was taken from a human donor who received a combined kidney and bone marrow transplant. This chain uses TRBV5-1 with TRBJ2-2, with D possibly matching TRBD2 (5 bases). This chain's CDR3 is CASSFQLSGNTGELFF. The CDR3 region has the DNA TGCGCCAGCAGCTTCCAACTCAGCGGGAACACCGGGGAGCTGTTTTTT.